The T cell receptor (beta chain) under discussion was sequenced for a study of shared clonotypes between healthy human individuals. All donors were Caucasian adults living in Nashville, Tennessee. The CD4+ fraction was divided into a CD45RA+ naive subset and a CD45RA-negative memory subset. Generated by immunoSEQ multiplex PCR, the TCRdb table keeps only in-frame clones and is missing some. The repertoire holds 950,000 to 1,100,000 clones, with about four fifths as singletons. The V gene's germline CDR1 is SNHLY and CDR2 FYNNEI. V was clipped by 4 bases and J by 6 bases, with 16 bases between them. The CDR3 is 15 amino acids.

This receptor was obtained from a man younger than 35 in good health. Some clones in this sample may be carry-over from other donors' samples. What was sequenced was memory CD4+ T cells from PBMCs. The subset denotes: CD45RA-negative fraction. The rearrangement uses TRBV2 and TRBJ1-5; possible D gene TRBD1, 5 bases. The CDR3 coding sequence is TGTGCCAGCAGTGGATCGGCAGGGATGGGTCAGCCCCAGCATTTT. Its protein is CASSGSAGMGQPQHF.